The rows below give T cell receptor beta chains drawn from one sample of a study of human T cells and chemical hapten exposure. TCRdb independently ran MiXCR on the RACE reads; one entry per CDR3 protein. The repertoire holds 25,000 to 35,000 distinct CDR3 sequences, around 7.4% seen once, with roughly 9.2% in the top ten. The sequenced material came from whole blood. These receptor sequences come from a human donor in good health. Some clones in this sample may be carry-over from other donors' samples. Both conserved end residues are trimmed from each CDR3.

>TRBV7-2|TRBJ2-2
ASSLRGRTGELF
>TRBV15|TRBJ1-5
ATSRQGVLGQPQH
>TRBV4-3|TRBJ2-3
ASSRAGLGADTQY
>TRBV5-6|TRBJ1-1
ASSLILSLINTEAF
>TRBV29-1|TRBJ1-5
SVGSADNQPQH
>TRBV2|TRBJ1-4
ASITQGANEKLF
>TRBV12-3/TRBV12-4|TRBJ1-3
ASSPGNTIY
>TRBV28|TRBJ2-5
ASSSASQGIQTQY
>TRBV4-2|TRBJ1-6
ASSQAENSPLH
>TRBV19|TRBJ2-7
ASSITLWANSYEQY
>TRBV2|TRBJ2-3
ASSGTGQHTDTQY
>TRBV20-1|TRBJ1-1
SARGDRDTEAF
>TRBV5-1|TRBJ2-6
ASAGETGRSGANVLT
>TRBV7-2|TRBJ1-1
ASSLEPNTEAF
>TRBV20-1|TRBJ1-5
SARGLTPAIPQH
>TRBV20-1|TRBJ2-1
SAEPSGGVYNEQF
>TRBV5-1|TRBJ1-2
ASSSLGQGNYGYT
>TRBV4-3|TRBJ2-7
ASSQDRYRNYEQY
>TRBV29-1|TRBJ2-1
SARQGHTYNEQF
>TRBV5-1|TRBJ2-1
ASSSGTGYTEQF
>TRBV2|TRBJ1-6
ASSEWFDRGLINSPLH
>TRBV29-1|TRBJ1-3
SAVGQELHSGNTIY
>TRBV5-1|TRBJ2-3
ASSLSGDRGWDTQY
>TRBV4-1|TRBJ2-5
ASSLAGTARGETQY
>TRBV18|TRBJ2-7
ASSPPGQGTFKQY
>TRBV6-5|TRBJ1-6
ASSLDSPSSYNSPLH